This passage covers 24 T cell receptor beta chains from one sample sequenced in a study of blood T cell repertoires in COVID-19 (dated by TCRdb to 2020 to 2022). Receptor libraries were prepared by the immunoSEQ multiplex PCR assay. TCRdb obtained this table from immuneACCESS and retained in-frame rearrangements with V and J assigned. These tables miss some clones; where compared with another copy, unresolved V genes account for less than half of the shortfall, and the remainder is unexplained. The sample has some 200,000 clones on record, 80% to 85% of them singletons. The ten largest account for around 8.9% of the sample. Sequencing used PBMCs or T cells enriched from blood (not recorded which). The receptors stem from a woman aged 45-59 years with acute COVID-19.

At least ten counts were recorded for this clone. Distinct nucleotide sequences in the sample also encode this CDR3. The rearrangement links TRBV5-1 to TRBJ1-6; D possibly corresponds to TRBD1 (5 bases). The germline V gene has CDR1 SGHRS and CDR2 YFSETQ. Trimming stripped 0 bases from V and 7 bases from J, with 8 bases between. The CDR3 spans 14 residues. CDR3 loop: CASSLGQGNSPLHF. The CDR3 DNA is TGCGCCAGCAGCTTGGGGCAGGGAAATTCACCCCTCCACTTT.

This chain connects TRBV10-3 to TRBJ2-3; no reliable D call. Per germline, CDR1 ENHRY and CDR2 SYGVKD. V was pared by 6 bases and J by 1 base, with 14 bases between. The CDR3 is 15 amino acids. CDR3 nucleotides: TGTGCCATCAGAAGTTTATACGAGGGCACAGATACGCAGTATTTT. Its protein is CAIRSLYEGTDTQYF.

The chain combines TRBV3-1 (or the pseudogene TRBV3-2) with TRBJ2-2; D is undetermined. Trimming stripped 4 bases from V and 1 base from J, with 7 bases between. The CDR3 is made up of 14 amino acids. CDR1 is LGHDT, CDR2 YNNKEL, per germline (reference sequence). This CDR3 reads CASSLGLNTGELFF. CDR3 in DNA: TGTGCCAGCAGCCTTGGCCTGAACACCGGGGAGCTGTTTTTT.

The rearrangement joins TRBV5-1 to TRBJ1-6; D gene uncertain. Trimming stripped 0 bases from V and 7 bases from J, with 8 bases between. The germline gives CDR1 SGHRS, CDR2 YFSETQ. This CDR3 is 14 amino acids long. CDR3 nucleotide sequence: TGCGCCAGCAGCTTGGCTTCCTCCAATTCACCCCTCCACTTT. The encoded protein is CASSLASSNSPLHF.

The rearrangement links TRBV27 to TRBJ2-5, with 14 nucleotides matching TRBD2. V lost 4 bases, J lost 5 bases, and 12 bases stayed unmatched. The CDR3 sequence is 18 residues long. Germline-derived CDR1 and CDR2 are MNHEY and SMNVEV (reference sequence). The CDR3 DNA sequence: TGTGCCAGCAGTTCCGGACTAGCGGGAGGCCTGCCCTGGGAGACCCAGTACTTC. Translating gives CASSSGLAGGLPWETQYF.

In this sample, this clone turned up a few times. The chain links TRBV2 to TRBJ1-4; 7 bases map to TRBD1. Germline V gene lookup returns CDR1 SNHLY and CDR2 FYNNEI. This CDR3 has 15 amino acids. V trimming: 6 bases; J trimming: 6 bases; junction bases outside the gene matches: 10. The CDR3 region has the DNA TGTGCCAGCAGCTCTAACAGGGGACCATATGAAAAACTGTTTTTT. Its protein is CASSSNRGPYEKLFF.

The chain's CDR3 is CASSEQGKPGEQYF. Here the CDR3 DNA reads TGTGCCAGCAGTGAGCAGGGGAAACCCGGCGAGCAGTACTTC. The V call is TRBV25-1, the J call TRBJ2-7; the D gene is possibly TRBD1 (6 bases). The CDR3 has 14 amino acids. V lost 3 bases, J lost 6 bases, and 15 bases lay in between. Germline loops: CDR1 MGHDK, CDR2 SYGVNS.

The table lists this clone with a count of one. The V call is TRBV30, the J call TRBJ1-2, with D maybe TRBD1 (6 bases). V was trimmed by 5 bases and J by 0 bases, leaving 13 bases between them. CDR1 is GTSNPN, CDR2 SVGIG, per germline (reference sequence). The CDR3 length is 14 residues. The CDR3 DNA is TGTGCCTGGTATCGGACAGTTGCTAACTATGGCTACACCTTC. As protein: CAWYRTVANYGYTF. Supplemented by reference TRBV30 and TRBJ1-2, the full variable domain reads SQTIHQWPATLVQPVGSPLSLECTVEGTSNPNLYWYRQAAGRGLQLLFYSVGIGQISSEVPQNLSASRPQDRQFILSSKKLLLSDSGFYLCAWYRTVANYGYTFGSGTRLTVV.

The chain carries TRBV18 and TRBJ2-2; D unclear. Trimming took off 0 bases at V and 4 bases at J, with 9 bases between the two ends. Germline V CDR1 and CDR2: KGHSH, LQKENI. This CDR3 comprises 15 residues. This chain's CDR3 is CASSPPAGSTGELFF. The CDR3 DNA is TGTGCCAGCTCACCACCGGCAGGCTCCACCGGGGAGCTGTTTTTT. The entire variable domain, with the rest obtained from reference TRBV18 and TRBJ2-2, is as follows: NAGVMQNPRHLVRRRGQEARLRCSPMKGHSHVYWYRQLPEEGLKFMVYLQKENIIDESGMPKERFSAEFPKEGPSILRIQQVVRGDSAAYFCASSPPAGSTGELFFGEGSRLTVL.

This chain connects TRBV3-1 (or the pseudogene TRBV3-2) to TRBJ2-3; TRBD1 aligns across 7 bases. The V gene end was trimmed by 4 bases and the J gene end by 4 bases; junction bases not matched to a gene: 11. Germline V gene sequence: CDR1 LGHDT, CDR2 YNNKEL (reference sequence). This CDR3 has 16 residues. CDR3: CASSLLDRARSDTQYF. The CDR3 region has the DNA TGTGCCAGCAGCCTACTCGACAGGGCCCGATCAGATACGCAGTATTTT.

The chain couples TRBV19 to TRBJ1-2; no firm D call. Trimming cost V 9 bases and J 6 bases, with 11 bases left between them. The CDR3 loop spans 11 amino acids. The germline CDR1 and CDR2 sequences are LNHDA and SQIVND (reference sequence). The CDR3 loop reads CASQFVDGYTF. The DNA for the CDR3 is TGTGCCAGCCAGTTCGTGGATGGCTACACCTTC.

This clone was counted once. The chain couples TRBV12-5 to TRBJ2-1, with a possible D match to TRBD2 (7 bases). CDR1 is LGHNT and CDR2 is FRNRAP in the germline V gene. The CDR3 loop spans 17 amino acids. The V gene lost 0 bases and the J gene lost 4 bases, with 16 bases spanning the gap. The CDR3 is CASGLVEGGFWYNEQFF. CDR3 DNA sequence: TGTGCTAGTGGTTTGGTCGAGGGGGGGTTTTGGTACAATGAGCAGTTCTTC.

The CDR3: CASSLGPGLDNQPQHF. DNA of the CDR3: TGCGCCAGCAGCTTGGGTCCGGGGTTGGACAATCAGCCCCAGCATTTT. The chain joins TRBV5-1 to TRBJ1-5; D gene unclear. The length of the CDR3 is 16 residues. Trimming left V 0 bases short and J 3 bases short, with 13 bases between. Germline loops: CDR1 SGHRS, CDR2 YFSETQ.

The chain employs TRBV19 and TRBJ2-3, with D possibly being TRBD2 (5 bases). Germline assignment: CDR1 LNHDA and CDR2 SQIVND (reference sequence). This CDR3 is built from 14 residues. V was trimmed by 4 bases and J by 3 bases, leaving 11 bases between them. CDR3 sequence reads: CASSRGLATDTQYF. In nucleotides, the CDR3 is TGTGCCAGTAGTAGGGGATTAGCGACAGATACGCAGTATTTT.

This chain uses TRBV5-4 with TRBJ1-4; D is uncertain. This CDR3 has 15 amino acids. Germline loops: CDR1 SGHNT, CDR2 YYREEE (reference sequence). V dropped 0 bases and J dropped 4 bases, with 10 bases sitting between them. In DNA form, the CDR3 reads TGTGCCAGCAGCTTGGCCCCGGGGTATAATGAAAAACTGTTTTTT. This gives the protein CASSLAPGYNEKLFF.

The CDR3, as DNA: TGTGCCAGCAGCGGCGGGGGAGGGACCGCTAGCAATCAGCCCCAGCATTTT. Its protein is CASSGGGGTASNQPQHF. The chain links TRBV9 to TRBJ1-5; a weak D match, TRBD1 (5 bases). Deletions cut 3 bases from V and 0 bases from J, with 16 bases between. The germline V gene encodes CDR1 SGDLS and CDR2 YYNGEE. This CDR3 spans 17 amino acids.

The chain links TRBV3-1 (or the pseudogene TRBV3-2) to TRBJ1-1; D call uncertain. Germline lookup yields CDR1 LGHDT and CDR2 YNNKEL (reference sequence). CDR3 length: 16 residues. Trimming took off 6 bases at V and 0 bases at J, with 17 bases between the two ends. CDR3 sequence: CASRRHQDTVNTEAFF. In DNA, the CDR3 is TGTGCCAGCAGACGACATCAAGATACGGTGAACACTGAAGCTTTCTTT.

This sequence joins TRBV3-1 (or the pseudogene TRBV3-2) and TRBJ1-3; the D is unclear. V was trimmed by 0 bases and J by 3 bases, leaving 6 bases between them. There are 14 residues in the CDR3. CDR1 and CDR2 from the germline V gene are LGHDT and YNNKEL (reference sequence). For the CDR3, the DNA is TGTGCCAGCAGCCAAGATCCGAGTGGAAACACCATATATTTT. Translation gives CASSQDPSGNTIYF.

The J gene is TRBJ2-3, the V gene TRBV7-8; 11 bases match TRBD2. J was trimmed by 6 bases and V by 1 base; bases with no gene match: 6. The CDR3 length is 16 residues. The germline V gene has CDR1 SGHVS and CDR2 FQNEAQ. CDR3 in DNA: TGTGCCAGCAGCTTAGTTACTAGCGGGAGTGGGGATACGCAGTATTTT. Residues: CASSLVTSGSGDTQYF. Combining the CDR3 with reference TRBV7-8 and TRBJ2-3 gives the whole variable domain GAGVSQSPRYKVAKRGQDVALRCDPISGHVSLFWYQQALGQGPEFLTYFQNEAQLDKSGLPSDRFFAERPEGSVSTLKIQRTQQEDSAVYLCASSLVTSGSGDTQYFGPGTRLTVL.

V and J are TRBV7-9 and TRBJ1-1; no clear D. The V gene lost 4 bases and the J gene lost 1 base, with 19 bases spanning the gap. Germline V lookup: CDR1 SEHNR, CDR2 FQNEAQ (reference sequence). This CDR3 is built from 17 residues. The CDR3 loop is CASSSPRRVAGNTEAFF. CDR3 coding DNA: TGTGCCAGCAGCTCGCCTAGGAGGGTGGCGGGGAACACTGAAGCTTTCTTT.

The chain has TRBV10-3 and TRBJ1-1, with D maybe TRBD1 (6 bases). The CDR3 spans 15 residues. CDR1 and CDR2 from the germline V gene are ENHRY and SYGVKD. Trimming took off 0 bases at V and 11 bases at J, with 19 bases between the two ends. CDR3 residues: CAISESTRDNPWAFF. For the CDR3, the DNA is TGTGCCATCAGTGAGTCGACTCGGGACAACCCCTGGGCTTTCTTT.

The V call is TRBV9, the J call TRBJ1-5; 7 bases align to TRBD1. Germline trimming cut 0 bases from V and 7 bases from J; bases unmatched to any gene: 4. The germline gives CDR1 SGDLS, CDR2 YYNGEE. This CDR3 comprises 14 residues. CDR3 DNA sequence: TGTGCCAGCAGCGTAGAGGGACAGCACCAGCCCCAGCATTTT. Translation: CASSVEGQHQPQHF.

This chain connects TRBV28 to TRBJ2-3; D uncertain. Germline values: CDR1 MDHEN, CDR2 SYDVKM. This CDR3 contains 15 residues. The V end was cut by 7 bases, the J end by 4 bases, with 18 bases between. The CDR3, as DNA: TGTGCCAGCACTCTAATACCTGCACGCGCAGATACGCAGTATTTT. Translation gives CASTLIPARADTQYF.

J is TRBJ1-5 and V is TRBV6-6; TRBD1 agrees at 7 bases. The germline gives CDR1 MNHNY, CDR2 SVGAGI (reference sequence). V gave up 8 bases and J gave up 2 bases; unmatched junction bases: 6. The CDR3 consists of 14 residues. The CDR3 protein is CASLTGSGNQPQHF. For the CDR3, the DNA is TGTGCCAGCTTGACAGGGTCTGGCAATCAGCCCCAGCATTTT.